This T cell receptor (beta chain) was sequenced during a study of T cell repertoires in cytomegalovirus infection. Study details: A matching HLA type, together with CMV infection, was signaled by public TCR beta signatures.

CDR3 length equals 13 residues. Germline CDR1 is DFQATT and CDR2 is SNEGSKA (reference sequence). The V end was cut by 2 bases, the J end by 3 bases, with 10 bases between. MiXCR, run by TCRdb on the reads, gives a single entry per CDR3 protein. The table records 400,000 to 600,000 distinct CDR3 sequences, about 42% of them present only once. Points on this clonotype: Antigen specificity is unknown.

Study-wide results and limits: Across the ex vivo response, the dominant clonotypes were HLA-C-restricted CMV-specific TCR beta clonotypes.

The specimen was cultured PBMCs, collected from culture after CMV antigen stimulation. The V call is TRBV20-1, the J call TRBJ1-1; D unresolved. This clonotype was obtained from a human donor in good health (CMV status not recorded). Some clones in this sample may be carry-over from other donors' samples. CDR3 loop: CSARIAWDTEAFF. The CDR3 DNA reads TGCAGTGCTAGAATCGCTTGGGACACTGAAGCTTTCTTT.